This TCR beta chain was retrieved from a study of lung T cells in sarcoidosis with Löfgren's syndrome (TCRdb year 2017). Regarding the complete study: Sarcoidosis was described as a granulomatous, mainly pulmonary disease marked by CD4+ T cell accumulation in bronchoalveolar lavage fluid. The repertoire analyses were focused on Lofgren's syndrome patients.

On this clonotype itself: No antigen is known for it. Base qualities are missing; no much larger clone stands one base away.

Study-wide conclusions, independent of this receptor: Compared with control subjects, Lofgren's syndrome patients reportedly showed the greatest expansion in the V gene segments TRAV12-1 and TRBV2. Sharing of TRAV12-1 and TRBV2 CDR3 motifs among multiple Lofgren's syndrome patients was reported, suggesting public CD4+ TCR repertoires. Recognition of a sarcoidosis-associated antigen was only suggested; the antigen itself remained putative and unidentified. Analysis of alphabeta pairing showed that TRAV12-1 paired preferentially with TRBV2, and the TCRs formed by this pairing showed CDR3 homology.

The sequencing machine was an Illumina MiSeq. The public reads were run again by TCRdb, first through fastp at Q25 and then through MiXCR, and only productive beta chains were kept. CDR3 protein sequences are deduplicated, and each keeps its most common genes and DNA. The sample table lists roughly 20,000 distinct CDR3 sequences, about 20% of them with a count of one. The ten largest make up about 3.8% of the sample. V sheds 4 bases and J sheds 4 bases, leaving 20 bases between their ends. The CDR3 runs 17 amino acids, cysteine and phenylalanine included. Only CDR3 DNA is held: 51 bases, read in frame from base 1.

The sequenced sample was CD4+ T cells from PBMCs. The clonotype originates from a human donor with sarcoidosis (Löfgren's syndrome or another form), or a control subject (not recorded which). The chain links TRBV12-3 or TRBV12-4 with TRBJ2-1; possibly the D gene is TRBD2, per 7 matching bases. The CDR3 is CASSSTLGGRGYNEQFF. The DNA sequence is given as TGTGCCAGCAGTTCTACCCTCGGGGGGCGGGGGTACAATGAGCAGTTCTTC.